This T cell receptor beta chain was identified in a study of T cell changes during pregnancy in multiple sclerosis. The CDR3 has 15 amino acids. The J segment lost 7 bases and the V segment lost 5 bases, leaving 9 bases of the junction unmatched. Per germline, CDR1 SGHTA and CDR2 FQGNSA. Sequencing was performed with immunoSEQ multiplex PCR; in TCRdb, only in-frame clones are kept and a portion is missing. The table has under 90,000 clones, about 92% seen once; the top ten hold around 1.5%. The V call is TRBV7-2, the J call TRBJ1-4; 8 nucleotides align to TRBD1. Material: peripheral blood, obtained in the second trimester of pregnancy. The receptor's source is a female donor in good health, enrolled as a control in a pregnancy study. The CDR3 bases are TGTGCCAGCAGCCTAACTCAGGGGGCTGGTGAAAAACTGTTTTTT. Protein product: CASSLTQGAGEKLFF.